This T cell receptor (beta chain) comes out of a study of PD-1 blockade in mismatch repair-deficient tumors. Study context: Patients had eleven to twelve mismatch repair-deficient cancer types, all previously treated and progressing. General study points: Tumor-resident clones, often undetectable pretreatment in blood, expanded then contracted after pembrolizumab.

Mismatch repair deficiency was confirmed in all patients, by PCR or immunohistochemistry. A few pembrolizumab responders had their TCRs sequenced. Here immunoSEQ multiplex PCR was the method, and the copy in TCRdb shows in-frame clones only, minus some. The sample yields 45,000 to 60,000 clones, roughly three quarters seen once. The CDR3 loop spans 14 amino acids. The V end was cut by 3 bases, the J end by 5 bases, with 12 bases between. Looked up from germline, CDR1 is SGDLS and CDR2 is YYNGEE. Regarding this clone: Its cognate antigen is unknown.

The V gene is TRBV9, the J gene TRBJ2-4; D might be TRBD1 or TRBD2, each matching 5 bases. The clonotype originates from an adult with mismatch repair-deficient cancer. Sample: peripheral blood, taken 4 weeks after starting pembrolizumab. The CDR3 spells CASSAYRDQNIQYF. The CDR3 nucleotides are TGTGCCAGCAGCGCCTACCGGGACCAAAACATTCAGTACTTC.